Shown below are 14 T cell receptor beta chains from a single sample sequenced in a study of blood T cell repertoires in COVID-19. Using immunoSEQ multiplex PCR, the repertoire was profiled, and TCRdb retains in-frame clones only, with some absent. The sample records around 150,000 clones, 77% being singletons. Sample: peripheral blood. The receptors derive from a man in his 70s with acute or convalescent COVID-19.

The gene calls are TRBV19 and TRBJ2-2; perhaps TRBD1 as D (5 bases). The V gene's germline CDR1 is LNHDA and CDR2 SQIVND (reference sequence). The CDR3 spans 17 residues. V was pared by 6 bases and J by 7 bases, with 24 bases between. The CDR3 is CASSQQVIVGYGGELFF. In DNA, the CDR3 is TGTGCCAGTAGCCAACAGGTAATCGTTGGATACGGCGGGGAGCTGTTTTTT.

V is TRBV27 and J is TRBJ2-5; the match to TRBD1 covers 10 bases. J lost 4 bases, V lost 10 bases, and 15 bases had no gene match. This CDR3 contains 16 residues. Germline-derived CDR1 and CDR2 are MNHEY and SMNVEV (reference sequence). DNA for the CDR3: TGTGCCATTGTGCCGGCGGGACAGGGGATCGGAGAGACCCAGTACTTC. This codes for CAIVPAGQGIGETQYF.

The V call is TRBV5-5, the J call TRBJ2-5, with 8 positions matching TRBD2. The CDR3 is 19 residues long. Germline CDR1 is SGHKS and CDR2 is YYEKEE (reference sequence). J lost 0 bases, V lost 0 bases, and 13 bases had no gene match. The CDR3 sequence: CASSLAAGGGLGNQETQYF. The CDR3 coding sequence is TGTGCCAGCAGCTTGGCCGCCGGGGGGGGCCTGGGTAACCAAGAGACCCAGTACTTC.

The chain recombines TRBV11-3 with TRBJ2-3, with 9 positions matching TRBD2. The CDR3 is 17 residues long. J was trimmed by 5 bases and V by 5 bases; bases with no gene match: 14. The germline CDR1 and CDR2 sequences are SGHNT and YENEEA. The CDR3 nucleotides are TGTGCCAGCAGCCCGAGGGATGCGGGAGGGCCAGGAGATACGCAGTATTTT. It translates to CASSPRDAGGPGDTQYF.

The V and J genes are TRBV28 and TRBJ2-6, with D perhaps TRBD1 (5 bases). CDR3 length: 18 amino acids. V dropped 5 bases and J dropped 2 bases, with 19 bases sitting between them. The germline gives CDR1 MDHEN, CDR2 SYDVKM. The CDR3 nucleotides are TGTGCCAGCAGTAGGTTGGGCAGGGTTTTGGCTGGGGCCAACGTCCTGACTTTC. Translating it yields CASSRLGRVLAGANVLTF. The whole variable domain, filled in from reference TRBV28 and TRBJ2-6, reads DVKVTQSSRYLVKRTGEKVFLECVQDMDHENMFWYRQDPGLGLRLIYFSYDVKMKEKGDIPEGYSVSREKKERFSLILESASTNQTSMYLCASSRLGRVLAGANVLTFGAGSRLTVL.

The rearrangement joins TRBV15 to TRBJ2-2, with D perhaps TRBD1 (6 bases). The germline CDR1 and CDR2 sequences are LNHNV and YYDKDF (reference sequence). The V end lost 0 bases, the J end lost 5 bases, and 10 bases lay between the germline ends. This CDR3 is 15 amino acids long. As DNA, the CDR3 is TGTGCCACCAGCAGAGAGGGGGCGCTGACCGGGGAGCTGTTTTTT. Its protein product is CATSREGALTGELFF.

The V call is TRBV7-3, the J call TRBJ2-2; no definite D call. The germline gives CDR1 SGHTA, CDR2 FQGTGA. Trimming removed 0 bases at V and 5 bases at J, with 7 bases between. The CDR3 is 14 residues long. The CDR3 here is CASSLTGTTGELFF. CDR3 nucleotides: TGTGCCAGCAGCTTAACTGGCACAACCGGGGAGCTGTTTTTT.

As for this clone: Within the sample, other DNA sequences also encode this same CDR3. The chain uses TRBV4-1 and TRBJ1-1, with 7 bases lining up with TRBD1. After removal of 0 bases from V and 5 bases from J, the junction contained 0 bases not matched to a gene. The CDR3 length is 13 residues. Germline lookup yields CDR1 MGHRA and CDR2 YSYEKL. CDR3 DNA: TGCGCCAGCAGCCAAGACAGGGGGACTGAAGCTTTCTTT. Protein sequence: CASSQDRGTEAFF.

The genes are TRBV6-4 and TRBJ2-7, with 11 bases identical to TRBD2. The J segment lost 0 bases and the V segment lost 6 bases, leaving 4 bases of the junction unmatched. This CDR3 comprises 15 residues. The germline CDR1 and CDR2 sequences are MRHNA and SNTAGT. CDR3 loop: CASRQLAGDSYEQYF. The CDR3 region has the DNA TGTGCCAGCAGACAACTAGCGGGGGACTCCTACGAGCAGTACTTC.

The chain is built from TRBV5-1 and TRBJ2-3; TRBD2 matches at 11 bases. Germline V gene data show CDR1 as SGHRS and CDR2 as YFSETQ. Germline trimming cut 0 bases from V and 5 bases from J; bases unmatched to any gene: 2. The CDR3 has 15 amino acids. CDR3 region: CASSLVAGGVDTQYF. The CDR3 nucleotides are TGCGCCAGCAGCTTGGTAGCGGGAGGGGTAGATACGCAGTATTTT.

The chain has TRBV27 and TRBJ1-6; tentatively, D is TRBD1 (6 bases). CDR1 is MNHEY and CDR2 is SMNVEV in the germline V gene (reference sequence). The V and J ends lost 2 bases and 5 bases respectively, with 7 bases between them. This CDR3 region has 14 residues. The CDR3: CASSLQGHNSPLHF. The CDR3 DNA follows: TGTGCCAGCAGTTTACAGGGGCATAATTCACCCCTCCACTTT.

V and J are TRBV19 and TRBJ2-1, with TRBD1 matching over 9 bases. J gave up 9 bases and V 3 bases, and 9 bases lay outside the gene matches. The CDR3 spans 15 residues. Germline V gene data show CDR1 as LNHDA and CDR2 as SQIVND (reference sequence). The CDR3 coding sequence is TGTGCCAGTAGTATGGGTGGGACAGGGAAAGGTGAGCAGTTCTTC. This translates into CASSMGGTGKGEQFF.

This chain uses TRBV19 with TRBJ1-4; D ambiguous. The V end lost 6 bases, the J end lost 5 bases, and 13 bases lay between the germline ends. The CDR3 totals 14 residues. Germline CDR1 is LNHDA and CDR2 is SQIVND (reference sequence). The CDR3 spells CASRHTNWNEKLFF. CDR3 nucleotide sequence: TGTGCCAGTAGGCACACGAATTGGAATGAAAAACTGTTTTTT.

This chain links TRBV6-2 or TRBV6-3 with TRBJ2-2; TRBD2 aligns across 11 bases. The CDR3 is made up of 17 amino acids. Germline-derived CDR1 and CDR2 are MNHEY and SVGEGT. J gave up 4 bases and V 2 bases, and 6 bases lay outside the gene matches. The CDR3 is CASSYLTSGSATGELFF. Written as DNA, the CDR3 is TGTGCCAGCAGTTACCTTACTAGCGGGAGTGCCACCGGGGAGCTGTTTTTT.